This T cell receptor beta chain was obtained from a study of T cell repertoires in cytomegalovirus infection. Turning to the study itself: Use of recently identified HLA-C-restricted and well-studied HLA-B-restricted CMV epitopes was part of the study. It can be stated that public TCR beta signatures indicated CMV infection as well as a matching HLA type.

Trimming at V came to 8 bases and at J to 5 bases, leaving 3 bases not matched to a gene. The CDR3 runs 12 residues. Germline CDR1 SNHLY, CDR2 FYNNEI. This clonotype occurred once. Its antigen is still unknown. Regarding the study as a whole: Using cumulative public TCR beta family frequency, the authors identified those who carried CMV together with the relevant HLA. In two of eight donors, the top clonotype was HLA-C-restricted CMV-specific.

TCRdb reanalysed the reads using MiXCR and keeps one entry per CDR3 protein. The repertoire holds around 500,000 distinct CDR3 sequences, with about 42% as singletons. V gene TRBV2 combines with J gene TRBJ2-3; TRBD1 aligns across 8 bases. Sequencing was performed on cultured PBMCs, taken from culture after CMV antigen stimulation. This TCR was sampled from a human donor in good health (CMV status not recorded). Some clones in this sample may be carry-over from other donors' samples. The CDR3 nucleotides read TGTGCCAGCCAGGGGGCGAAAGATACGCAGTATTTT. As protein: CASQGAKDTQYF.